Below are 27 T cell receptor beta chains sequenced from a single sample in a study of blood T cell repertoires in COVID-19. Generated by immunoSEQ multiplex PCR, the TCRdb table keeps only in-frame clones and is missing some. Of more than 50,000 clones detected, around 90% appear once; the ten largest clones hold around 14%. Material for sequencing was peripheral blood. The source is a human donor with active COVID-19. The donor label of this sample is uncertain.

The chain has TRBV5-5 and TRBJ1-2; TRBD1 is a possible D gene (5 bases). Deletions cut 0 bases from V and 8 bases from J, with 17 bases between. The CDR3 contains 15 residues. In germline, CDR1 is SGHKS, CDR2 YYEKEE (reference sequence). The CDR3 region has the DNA TGTGCCAGCAGCTTGGTTCCGGGGGAGGTTAACGGCTACACCTTC. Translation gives CASSLVPGEVNGYTF.

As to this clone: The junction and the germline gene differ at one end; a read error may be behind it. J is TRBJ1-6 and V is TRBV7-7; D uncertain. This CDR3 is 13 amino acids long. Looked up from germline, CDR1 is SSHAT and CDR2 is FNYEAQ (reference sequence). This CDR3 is CASSHDTRIPLHF. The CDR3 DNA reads TGTGCTAGCAGCCATGACACGCGCATACCCCTCCACTTT.

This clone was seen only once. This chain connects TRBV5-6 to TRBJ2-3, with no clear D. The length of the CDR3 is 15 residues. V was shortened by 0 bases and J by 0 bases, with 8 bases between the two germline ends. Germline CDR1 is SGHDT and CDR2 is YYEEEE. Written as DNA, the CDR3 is TGTGCCAGCAGCTTGGATGTCCCGAGCACAGATACGCAGTATTTT. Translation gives CASSLDVPSTDTQYF.

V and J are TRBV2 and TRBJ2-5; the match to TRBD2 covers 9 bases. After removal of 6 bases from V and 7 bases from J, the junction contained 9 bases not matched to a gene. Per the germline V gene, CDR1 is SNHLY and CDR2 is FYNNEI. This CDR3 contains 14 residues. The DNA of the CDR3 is TGTGCCAGCAGGGGACTAGCCCTGGTTGGGACCCAGTACTTC. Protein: CASRGLALVGTQYF.

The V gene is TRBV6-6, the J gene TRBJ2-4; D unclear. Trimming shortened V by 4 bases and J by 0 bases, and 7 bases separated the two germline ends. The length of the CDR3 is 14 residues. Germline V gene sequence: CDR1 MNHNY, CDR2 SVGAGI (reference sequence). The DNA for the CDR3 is TGTGCCAGCAGTTCCGGGTTAGCCAAAAACATTCAGTACTTC. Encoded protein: CASSSGLAKNIQYF.

The CDR3 spells CASSYSHSYEQYV. The CDR3 coding sequence is TGTGCCAGCAGTTACTCCCACTCCTACGAGCAGTACGTC. The chain carries TRBV6-6 and TRBJ2-7; D unclear. The V end lost 0 bases, the J end lost 0 bases, and 3 bases lay between the germline ends. CDR1 is MNHNY, CDR2 SVGAGI, per germline (reference sequence). This CDR3 is 13 amino acids long.

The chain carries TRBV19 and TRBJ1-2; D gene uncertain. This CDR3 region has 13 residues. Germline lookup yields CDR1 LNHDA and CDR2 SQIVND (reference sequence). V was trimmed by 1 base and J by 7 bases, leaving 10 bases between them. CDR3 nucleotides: TGTGCCAGTAGTATAGGGTTGACGGGTGGCTACACCTTC. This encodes CASSIGLTGGYTF. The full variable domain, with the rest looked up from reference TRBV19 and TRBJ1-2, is DGGITQSPKYLFRKEGQNVTLSCEQNLNHDAMYWYRQDPGQGLRLIYYSQIVNDFQKGDIAEGYSVSREKKESFPLTVTSAQKNPTAFYLCASSIGLTGGYTFGSGTRLTVV.

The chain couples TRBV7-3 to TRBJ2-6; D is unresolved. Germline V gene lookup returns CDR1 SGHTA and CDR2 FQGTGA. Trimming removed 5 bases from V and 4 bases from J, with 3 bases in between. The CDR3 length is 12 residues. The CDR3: CASSLGANVLTF. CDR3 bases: TGTGCCAGCAGCCTGGGGGCCAACGTCCTGACTTTC.

The CDR3 loop is CASSLGPGTGEIYEQYF. The CDR3 DNA is TGCGCCAGCAGCTTGGGTCCTGGGACAGGCGAAATCTACGAGCAGTACTTC. The chain carries TRBV5-1 and TRBJ2-7, with TRBD1 matching 8 bases. The CDR3 covers 17 residues. Germline CDR1 reads SGHRS; CDR2 reads YFSETQ. Trimming at V came to 0 bases and at J to 3 bases, leaving 11 bases not matched to a gene.

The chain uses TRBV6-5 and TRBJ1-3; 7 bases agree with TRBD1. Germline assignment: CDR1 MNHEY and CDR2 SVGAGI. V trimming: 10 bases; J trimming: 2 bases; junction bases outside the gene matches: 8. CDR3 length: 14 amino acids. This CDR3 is CATTQGVTGNTIYF. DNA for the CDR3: TGTGCCACTACCCAGGGGGTCACTGGAAACACCATATATTTT.

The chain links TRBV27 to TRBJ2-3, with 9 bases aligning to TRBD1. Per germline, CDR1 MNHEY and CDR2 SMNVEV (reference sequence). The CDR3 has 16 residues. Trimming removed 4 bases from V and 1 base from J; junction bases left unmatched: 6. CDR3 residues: CASSWSGQGGTDTQYF. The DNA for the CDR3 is TGTGCCAGCAGTTGGTCGGGACAGGGAGGCACAGATACGCAGTATTTT.

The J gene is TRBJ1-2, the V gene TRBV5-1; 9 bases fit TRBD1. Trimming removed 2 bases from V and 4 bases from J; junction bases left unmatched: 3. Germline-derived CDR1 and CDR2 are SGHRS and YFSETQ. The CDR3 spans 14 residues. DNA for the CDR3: TGCGCCAGCAGCTTTGGACAGGGGAGCTATGGCTACACCTTC. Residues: CASSFGQGSYGYTF.

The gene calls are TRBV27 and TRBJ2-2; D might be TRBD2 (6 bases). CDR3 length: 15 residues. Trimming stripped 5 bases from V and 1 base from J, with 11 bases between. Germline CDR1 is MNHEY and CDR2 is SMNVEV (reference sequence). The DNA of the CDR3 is TGTGCCAGCAGTAGTAGCGGAAAGAACACCGGGGAGCTGTTTTTT. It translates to CASSSSGKNTGELFF.

This chain's CDR3 is CASSFGLGENFETQYF. CDR3 sequence (DNA): TGTGCCAGCAGCTTCGGACTCGGGGAGAACTTTGAGACCCAGTACTTC. The J gene is TRBJ2-5, the V gene TRBV5-6; a weak D match, TRBD2 (5 bases). The CDR3 runs 16 residues. V was shortened by 2 bases and J by 5 bases, with 19 bases between the two germline ends. Germline loops: CDR1 SGHDT, CDR2 YYEEEE.

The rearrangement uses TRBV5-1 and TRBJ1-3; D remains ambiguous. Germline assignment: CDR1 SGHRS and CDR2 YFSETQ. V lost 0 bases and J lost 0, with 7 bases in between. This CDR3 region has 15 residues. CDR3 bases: TGCGCCAGCAGCTTGGAGGGAGGCTCTGGAAACACCATATATTTT. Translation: CASSLEGGSGNTIYF.

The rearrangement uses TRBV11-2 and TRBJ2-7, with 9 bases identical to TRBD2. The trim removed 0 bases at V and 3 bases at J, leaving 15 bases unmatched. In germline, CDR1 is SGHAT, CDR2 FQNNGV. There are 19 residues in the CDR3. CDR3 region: CASSLDRTLAGQSRYEQYF. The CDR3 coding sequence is TGTGCCAGCAGCTTAGATAGGACACTAGCGGGTCAATCTCGCTACGAGCAGTACTTC.

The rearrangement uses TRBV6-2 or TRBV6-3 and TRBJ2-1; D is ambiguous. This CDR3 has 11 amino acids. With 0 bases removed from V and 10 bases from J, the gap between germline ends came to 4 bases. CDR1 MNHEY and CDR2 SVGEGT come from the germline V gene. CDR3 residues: CASSYSGEQFF. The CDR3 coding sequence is TGTGCCAGCAGTTACTCTGGCGAGCAGTTCTTC.

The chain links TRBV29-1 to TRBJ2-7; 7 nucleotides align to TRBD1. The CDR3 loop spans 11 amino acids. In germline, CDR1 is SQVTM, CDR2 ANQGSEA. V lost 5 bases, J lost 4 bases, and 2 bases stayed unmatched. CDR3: CSVSDRYEQYF. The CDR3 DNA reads TGCAGCGTTTCGGACAGGTACGAGCAGTACTTC.

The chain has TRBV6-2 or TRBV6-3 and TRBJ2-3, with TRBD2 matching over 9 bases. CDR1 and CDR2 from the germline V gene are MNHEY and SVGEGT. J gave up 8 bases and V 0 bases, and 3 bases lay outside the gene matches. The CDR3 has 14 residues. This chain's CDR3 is CASSYSGGGVTQYF. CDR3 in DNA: TGTGCCAGCAGTTACTCTGGCGGGGGGGTTACGCAGTATTTT.

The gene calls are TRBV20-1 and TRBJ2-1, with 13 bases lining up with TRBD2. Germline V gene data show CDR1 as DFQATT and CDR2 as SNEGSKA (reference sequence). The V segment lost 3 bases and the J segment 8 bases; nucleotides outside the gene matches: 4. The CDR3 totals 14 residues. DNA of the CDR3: TGCAGTGCTAGTCGGACTAGCGGGAGCTATGAGCAGTTCTTC. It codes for CSASRTSGSYEQFF.

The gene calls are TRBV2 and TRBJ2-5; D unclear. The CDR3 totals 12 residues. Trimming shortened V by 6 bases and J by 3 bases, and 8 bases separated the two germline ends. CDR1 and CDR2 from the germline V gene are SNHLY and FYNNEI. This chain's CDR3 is CASSPVEETQYF. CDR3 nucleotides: TGTGCCAGCAGCCCGGTAGAAGAGACCCAGTACTTC.

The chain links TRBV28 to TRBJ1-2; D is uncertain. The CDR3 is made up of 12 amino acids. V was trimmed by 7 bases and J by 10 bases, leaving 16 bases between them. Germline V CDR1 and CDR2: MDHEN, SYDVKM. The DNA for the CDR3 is TGTGCCAGCACCCAAGGTCCGGGGATCTACACCTTC. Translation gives CASTQGPGIYTF.

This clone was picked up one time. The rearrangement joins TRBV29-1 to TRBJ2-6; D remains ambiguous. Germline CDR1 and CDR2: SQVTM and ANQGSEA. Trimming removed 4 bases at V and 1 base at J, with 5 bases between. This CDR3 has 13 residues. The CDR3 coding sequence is TGCAGCGTTGCGGTATCTGGGGCCAACGTCCTGACTTTC. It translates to CSVAVSGANVLTF.

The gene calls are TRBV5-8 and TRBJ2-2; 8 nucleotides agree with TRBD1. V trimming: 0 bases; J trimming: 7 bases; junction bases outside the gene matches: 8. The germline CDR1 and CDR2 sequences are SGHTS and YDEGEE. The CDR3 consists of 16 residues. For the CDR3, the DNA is TGTGCCAGCAGCTTGGACAGGGGGTTTTATATCGGGGAGCTGTTTTTT. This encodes CASSLDRGFYIGELFF.

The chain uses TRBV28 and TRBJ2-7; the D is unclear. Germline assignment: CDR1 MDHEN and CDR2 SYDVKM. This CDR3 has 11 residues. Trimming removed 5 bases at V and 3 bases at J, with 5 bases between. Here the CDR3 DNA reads TGTGCCAGCAGTCCCAACTACGAGCAGTACTTC. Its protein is CASSPNYEQYF.

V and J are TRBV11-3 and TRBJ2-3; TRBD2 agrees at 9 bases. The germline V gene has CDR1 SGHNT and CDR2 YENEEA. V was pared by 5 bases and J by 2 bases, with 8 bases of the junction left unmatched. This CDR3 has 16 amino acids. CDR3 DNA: TGTGCCAGCAGCCAGAGGGCGGGAGGGTTCACAGATACGCAGTATTTT. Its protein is CASSQRAGGFTDTQYF. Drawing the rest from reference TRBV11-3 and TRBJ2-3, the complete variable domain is EAGVVQSPRYKIIEKKQPVAFWCNPISGHNTLYWYLQNLGQGPELLIRYENEEAVDDSQLPKDRFSAERLKGVDSTLKIQPAELGDSAVYLCASSQRAGGFTDTQYFGPGTRLTVL.

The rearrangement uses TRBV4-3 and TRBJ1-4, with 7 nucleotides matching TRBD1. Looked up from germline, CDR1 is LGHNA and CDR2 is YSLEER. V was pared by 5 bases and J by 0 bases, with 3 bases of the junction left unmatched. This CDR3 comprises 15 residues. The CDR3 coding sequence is TGCGCCAGCAGCTACAGGGGTGCAACTAATGAAAAACTGTTTTTT. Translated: CASSYRGATNEKLFF.